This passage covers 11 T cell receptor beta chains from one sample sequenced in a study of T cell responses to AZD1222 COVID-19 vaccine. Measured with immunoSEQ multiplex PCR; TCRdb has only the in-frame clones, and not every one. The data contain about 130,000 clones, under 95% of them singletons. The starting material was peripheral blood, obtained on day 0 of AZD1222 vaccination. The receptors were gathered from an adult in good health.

CDR3 amino acids: CASSLAASNYEQYF. As DNA, the CDR3 is TGTGCCAGCAGCTTAGCGGCCAGTAACTACGAGCAGTACTTC. The chain links TRBV7-2 to TRBJ2-7; no clear D. Germline values: CDR1 SGHTA, CDR2 FQGNSA. The CDR3 totals 14 residues. The V and J ends lost 0 bases and 3 bases respectively, with 9 bases between them.

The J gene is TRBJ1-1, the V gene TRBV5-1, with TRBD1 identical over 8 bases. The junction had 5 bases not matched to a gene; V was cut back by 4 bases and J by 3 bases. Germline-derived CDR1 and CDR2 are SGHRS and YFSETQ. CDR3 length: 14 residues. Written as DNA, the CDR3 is TGCGCCAGCAGCACGACAGGGGATGACACTGAAGCTTTCTTT. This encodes CASSTTGDDTEAFF.

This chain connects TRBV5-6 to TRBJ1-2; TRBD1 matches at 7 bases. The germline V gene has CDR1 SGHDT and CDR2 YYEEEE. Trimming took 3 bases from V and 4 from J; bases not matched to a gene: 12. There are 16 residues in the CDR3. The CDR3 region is CASSSDSTGFIYGYTF. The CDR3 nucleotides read TGTGCCAGCAGCTCCGATTCGACAGGGTTTATCTATGGCTACACCTTC.

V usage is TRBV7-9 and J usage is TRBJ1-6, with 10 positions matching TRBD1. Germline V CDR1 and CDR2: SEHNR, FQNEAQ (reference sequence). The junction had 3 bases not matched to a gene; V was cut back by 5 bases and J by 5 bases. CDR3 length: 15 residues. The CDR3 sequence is CASSRGTGDNSPLHF. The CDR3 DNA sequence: TGTGCCAGCAGCAGGGGGACAGGGGATAATTCACCCCTCCACTTT.

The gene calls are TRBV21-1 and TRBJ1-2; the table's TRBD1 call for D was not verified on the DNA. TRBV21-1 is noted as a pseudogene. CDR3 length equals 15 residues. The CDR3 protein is CASSKARSGGGGYTF. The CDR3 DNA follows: TGTGCCAGCAGCAAAGCTAGGTCAGGGGGTGGTGGCTACACCTTC.

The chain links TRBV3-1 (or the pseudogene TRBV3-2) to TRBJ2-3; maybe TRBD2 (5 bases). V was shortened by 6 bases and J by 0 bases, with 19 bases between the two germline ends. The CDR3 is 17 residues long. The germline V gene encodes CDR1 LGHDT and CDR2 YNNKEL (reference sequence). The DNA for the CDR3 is TGTGCCAGCAGTCCCAGGCCGGGGTCGACTAGCACAGATACGCAGTATTTT. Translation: CASSPRPGSTSTDTQYF.

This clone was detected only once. This CDR3 is CASSRDSGDYEQYF. CDR3 sequence (DNA): TGTGCCAGCAGTCGGGACAGCGGCGATTACGAGCAGTACTTC. The V and J genes are TRBV6-5 and TRBJ2-7; 7 bases match TRBD1. The length of the CDR3 is 14 residues. The V and J ends lost 5 bases and 4 bases, in that order; junction bases with no gene match: 8. Germline loops: CDR1 MNHEY, CDR2 SVGAGI.

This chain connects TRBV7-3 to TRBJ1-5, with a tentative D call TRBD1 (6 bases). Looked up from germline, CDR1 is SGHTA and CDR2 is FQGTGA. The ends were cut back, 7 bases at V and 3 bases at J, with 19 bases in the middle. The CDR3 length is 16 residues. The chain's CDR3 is CASIPLGGGSNQPQHF. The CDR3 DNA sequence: TGTGCCAGCATCCCTTTGGGGGGCGGGTCCAATCAGCCCCAGCATTTT. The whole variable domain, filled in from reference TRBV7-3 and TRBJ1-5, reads GAGVSQTPSNKVTEKGKYVELRCDPISGHTALYWYRQSLGQGPEFLIYFQGTGAADDSGLPNDRFFAVRPEGSVSTLKIQRTERGDSAVYLCASIPLGGGSNQPQHFGDGTRLSIL.

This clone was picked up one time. CDR3 region: CASSPIRTGRNTEAFF. In DNA form, the CDR3 reads TGTGCCAGTAGTCCTATCCGGACAGGGCGGAACACTGAAGCTTTCTTT. V is TRBV19 and J is TRBJ1-1, with 8 positions matching TRBD1. The CDR3 has 16 amino acids. The ends lost 5 bases at V and 1 base at J; junction bases unmatched: 9. Per the germline V gene, CDR1 is LNHDA and CDR2 is SQIVND (reference sequence).

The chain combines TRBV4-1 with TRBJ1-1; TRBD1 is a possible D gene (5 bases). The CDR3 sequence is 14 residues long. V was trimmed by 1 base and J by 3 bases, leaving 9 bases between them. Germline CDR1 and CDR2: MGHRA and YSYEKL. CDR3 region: CASSQGETDTEAFF. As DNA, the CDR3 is TGCGCCAGCAGCCAAGGGGAGACAGACACTGAAGCTTTCTTT.

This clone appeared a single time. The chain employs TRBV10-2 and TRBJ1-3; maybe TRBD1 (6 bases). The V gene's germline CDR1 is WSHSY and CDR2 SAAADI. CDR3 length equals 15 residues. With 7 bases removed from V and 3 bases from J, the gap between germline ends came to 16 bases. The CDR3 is CASKGPGANGNTIYF. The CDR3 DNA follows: TGCGCCAGCAAGGGGCCAGGGGCGAATGGAAACACCATATATTTT.